This T cell receptor beta chain was recovered during a study of identical twins (dated by TCRdb to 2015 to 2016). At the level of the whole study: To test whether fetal clonotypes persist, this study deep-sequenced TCR alpha and beta repertoires from monozygotic twins, from unrelated adults of various ages, and from cord blood. To rule out contamination, replicate twin experiments were performed at different times with different library preparation protocols. Overall results and qualifications from the work: Conclusions relied on cross-sectional statistical analysis, since the same donors could not be followed over many years. Compared with coincidental sharing between unrelated individuals, out-of-frame TCR alpha sequences shared between twins showed an excess of sequences with low generation probability. Fewer insertions were carried by abundant cord blood beta clonotypes; a weaker similar trend was observed in young adult naive repertoires, while no such trend was observed in memory repertoires. Invariant T cells such as MAIT and iNKT could partly confound zero-insertion analyses, although diverse VJ usage argued against such confounding for most clonotypes. In beta out-of-frame sequences, excess twin sharing was weaker, because having fewer shared sequences lowered the signal-to-noise ratio. In monozygotic twins, out-of-frame TCR alpha sharing was systematically underestimated by recombination models, although the models agreed with sharing between unrelated individuals.

Every donor in the study was a healthy Caucasian. The twin cohort comprised three pairs of female monozygotic twins, all aged about 18 to 30 years. Positive isolation kits from Invitrogen were used to isolate CD4+ and CD8+ T cell populations. Note on this clonotype: The clone's antigen remains unknown. The input lacks base qualities; no much larger clone sits a single base away.

The germline V gene sets CDR1 to SGHRS and CDR2 to YFSETQ. From the cysteine through the phenylalanine, the CDR3 covers 15 amino acids. The only DNA kept is the CDR3, 45 bases in frame from the first base. V loses 4 bases, J loses 3 bases, and the germline ends lie 15 bases apart. Libraries were made using 5' RACE. Instrument used: Illumina HiSeq 2000. A universal primer binding site was introduced by template switching, and a unique molecular identifier was present in the final cDNA, enabling accurate counting of TCR cDNA molecules. Specific primers in the conserved constant-segment region were used to synthesize first-strand cDNA for TCR alpha and beta chains. Each cDNA library was double barcoded, with a SMART-Mk sample barcode plus Illumina barcodes, to control for contamination. TruSeq adapter sequences and Illumina sample barcodes were added in two successive PCR steps. The Illumina HiSeq platform was used with custom primers to sequence TCR alpha and beta cDNA libraries. The authors' pipeline ran thus. MiGEC was used to process raw reads and extract unique molecular identifiers, and MiXCR was used to find CDR3 positions. Recombination models were inferred per individual with the repgenHMM and IGoR tools using an EM algorithm. The analysis of shared clonotypes was done with the tcR package in R, with sharing normalized by the product of cloneset sizes. To study raw recombination free of thymic and clonal selection effects, out-of-frame nonproductive sequences were analyzed. The public sequencing data were trimmed at Q25 with fastp and processed into clonotypes with MiXCR by TCRdb, which kept only in-frame beta chains. CDR3 protein sequences are deduplicated, and each keeps its most common genes and DNA. The V and J calls were not made by the authors but by TCRdb's processing. The sample table holds approximately 210,000 distinct CDR3 sequences, of which 5% to 7% were seen once. Of the sample, approximately 15% is held by the ten largest clones.

These sequences were also reported in another study, on T cells expressing NK-cell markers. The other study reports the following: Three sorted T-cell subsets (CD3+CD56+NKG2C+, CD3+CD56+NKG2C- and CD3+CD56-NKG2C+) from 8 or 9 donors had their TCR beta-chain repertoires profiled. Of the eight sequenced donors, seven were found to be HCMV-seropositive and one was found to be HCMV-seronegative. In several experiments an anti-gammadeltaTCR antibody was added to restrict sorting to alphabetaTCR-expressing T cells. In six donors, the dominant CD3+CD56+NKG2C+ clonotypes ranked among the top 10 CD8+ clonotypes, making up 1.0-7.0% of CD8+ T cells. Those dominant clonotypes were again the most abundant among CD3+CD56-NKG2C+ cells in four donors, at roughly 25-65%. It remained unclear whether the expanded NKG2C-expressing T cell clones were specific for HCMV antigens. Randomly selected healthy volunteers, three men and five women, were used as the eight sequenced donors. A commercial ELISA kit detecting HCMV-specific IgG in serum was used to determine HCMV serostatus. Reads were demultiplexed and grouped by UMI with MIGEC, and clonotypes were assembled and quantified with MiTCR. To remove erroneous sequences, TCR cDNA sequences were retained only when supported by two or more reads. The tcR package was used for downstream repertoire analysis, with clonotypes matched between fractions based on CDR3 nucleotide sequence plus V segment. VDJmatch was used to annotate antigen specificity against VDJdb, with one amino acid substitution allowed in CDR3.

Sample: CD8+ T cells sorted from blood. The TCR was taken from a woman aged 18-29 years in good health. The sequence links TRBV5-1 to TRBJ2-3, and perhaps TRBD2 as D gene, on 5 matching bases. The CDR3 in this case is CASSHRPSGTDTQYF. The base sequence is TGCGCCAGCAGCCACAGACCGTCGGGGACAGATACGCAGTATTTT.